Included here is one T cell receptor beta chain sequence, with context. This sample was included in a study of blood T cell repertoires in COVID-19. Using immunoSEQ multiplex PCR, the repertoire was profiled, and TCRdb retains in-frame clones only, with some absent. The sample records about 70,000 clones, about four fifths being singletons. The sequenced sample was peripheral blood. The clonotype comes from a woman at least 80 years old with acute or convalescent COVID-19.

CDR3 in amino acids: CASSPTRDRGFNQPQHF. The CDR3 nucleotides read TGTGCCAGCAGTCCGACCCGGGACAGGGGTTTCAATCAGCCCCAGCATTTT. The chain combines TRBV27 with TRBJ1-5; 10 bases are a match to TRBD1. J gave up 3 bases and V 5 bases, and 10 bases lay outside the gene matches. This CDR3 spans 17 amino acids. Germline CDR1 MNHEY, CDR2 SMNVEV (reference sequence).